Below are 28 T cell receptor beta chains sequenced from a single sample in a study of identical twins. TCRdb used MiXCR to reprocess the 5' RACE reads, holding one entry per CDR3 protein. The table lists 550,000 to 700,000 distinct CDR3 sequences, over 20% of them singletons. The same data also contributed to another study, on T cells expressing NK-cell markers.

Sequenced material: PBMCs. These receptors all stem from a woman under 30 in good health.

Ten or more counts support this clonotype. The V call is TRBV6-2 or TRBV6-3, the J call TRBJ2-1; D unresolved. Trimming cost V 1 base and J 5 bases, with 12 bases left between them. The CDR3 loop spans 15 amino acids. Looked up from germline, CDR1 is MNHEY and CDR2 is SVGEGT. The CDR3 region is CASSYLWSTHNEQFF. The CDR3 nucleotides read TGTGCCAGCAGTTACTTATGGAGTACGCACAATGAGCAGTTCTTC.

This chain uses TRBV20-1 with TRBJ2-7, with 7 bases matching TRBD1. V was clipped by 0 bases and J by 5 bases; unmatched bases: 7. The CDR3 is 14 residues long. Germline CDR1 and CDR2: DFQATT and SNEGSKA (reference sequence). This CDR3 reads CSARDLDRADEQYF. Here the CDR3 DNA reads TGCAGTGCTAGAGACCTCGACAGGGCGGACGAGCAGTACTTC.

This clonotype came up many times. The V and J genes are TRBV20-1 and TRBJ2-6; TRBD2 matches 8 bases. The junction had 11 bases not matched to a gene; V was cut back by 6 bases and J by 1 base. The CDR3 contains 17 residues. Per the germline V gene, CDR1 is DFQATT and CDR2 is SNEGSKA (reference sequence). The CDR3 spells CSARGLAGRSGANVLTF. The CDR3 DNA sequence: TGCAGTGCCCGAGGCCTAGCGGGTCGATCTGGGGCCAACGTCCTGACTTTC.

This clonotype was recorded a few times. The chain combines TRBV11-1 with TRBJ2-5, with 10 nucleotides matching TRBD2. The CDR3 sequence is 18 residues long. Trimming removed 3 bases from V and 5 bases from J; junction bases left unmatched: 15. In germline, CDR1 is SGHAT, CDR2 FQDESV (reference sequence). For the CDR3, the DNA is TGTGCCAGCAGCTTCACCGGGACTAGCGTCCCGCGAGCGGAGACCCAGTACTTC. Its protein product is CASSFTGTSVPRAETQYF.

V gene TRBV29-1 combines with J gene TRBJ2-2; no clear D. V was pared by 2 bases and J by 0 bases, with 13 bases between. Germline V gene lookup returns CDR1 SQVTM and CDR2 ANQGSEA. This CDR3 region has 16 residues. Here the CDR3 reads CSVEFIHPTNTGELFF. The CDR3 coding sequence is TGCAGCGTTGAATTTATTCATCCGACGAACACCGGGGAGCTGTTTTTT.

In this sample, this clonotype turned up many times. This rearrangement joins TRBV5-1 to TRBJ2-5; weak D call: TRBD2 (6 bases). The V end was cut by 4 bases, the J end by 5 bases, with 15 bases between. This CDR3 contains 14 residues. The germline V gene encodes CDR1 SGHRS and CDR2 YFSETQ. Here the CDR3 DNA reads TGCGCCAGCAGCCTGTTTGGGGGGATCGAGACCCAGTACTTC. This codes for CASSLFGGIETQYF. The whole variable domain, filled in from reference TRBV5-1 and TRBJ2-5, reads KAGVTQTPRYLIKTRGQQVTLSCSPISGHRSVSWYQQTPGQGLQFLFEYFSETQRNKGNFPGRFSGRQFSNSRSEMNVSTLELGDSALYLCASSLFGGIETQYFGPGTRLLVL.

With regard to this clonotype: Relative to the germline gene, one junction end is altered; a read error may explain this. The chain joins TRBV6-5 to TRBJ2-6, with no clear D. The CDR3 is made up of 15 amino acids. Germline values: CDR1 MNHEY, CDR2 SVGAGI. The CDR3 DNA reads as TGTGCCAGCAGTTTCGGCCGCTCTCGGGCCAACGTCCTGACTTTC. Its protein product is CASSFGRSRANVLTF.

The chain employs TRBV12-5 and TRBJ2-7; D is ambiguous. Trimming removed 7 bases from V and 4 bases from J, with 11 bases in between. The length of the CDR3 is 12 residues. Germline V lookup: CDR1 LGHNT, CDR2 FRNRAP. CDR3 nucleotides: TGTGCTAGTGAGGGTTCAGTGTACGAGCAGTACTTC. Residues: CASEGSVYEQYF.

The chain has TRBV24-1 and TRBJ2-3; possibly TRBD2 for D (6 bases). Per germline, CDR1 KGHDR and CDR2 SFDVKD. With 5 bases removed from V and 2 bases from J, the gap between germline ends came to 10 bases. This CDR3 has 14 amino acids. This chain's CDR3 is CATSAAGLTDTQYF. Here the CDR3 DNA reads TGTGCCACCAGTGCGGCGGGGCTCACAGATACGCAGTATTTT.

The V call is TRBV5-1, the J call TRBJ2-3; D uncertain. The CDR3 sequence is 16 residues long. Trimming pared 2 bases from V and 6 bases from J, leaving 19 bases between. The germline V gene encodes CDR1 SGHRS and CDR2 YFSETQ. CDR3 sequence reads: CASSFDSPDMMDTQYF. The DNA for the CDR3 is TGCGCCAGCAGCTTCGACTCCCCCGACATGATGGATACGCAGTATTTT.

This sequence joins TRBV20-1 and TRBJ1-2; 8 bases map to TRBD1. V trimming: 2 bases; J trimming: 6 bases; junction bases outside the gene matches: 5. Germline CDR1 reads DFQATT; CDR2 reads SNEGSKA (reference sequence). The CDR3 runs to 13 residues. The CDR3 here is CSARRTGRDGYTF. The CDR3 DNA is TGCAGTGCTAGACGGACAGGGAGGGATGGCTACACCTTC.

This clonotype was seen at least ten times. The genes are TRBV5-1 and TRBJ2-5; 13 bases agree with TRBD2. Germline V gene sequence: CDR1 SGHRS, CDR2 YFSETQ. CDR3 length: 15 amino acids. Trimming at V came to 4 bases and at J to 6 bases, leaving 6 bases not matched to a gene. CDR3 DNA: TGCGCCAGCAGCCCCCTGGGACTAGCGGGAAAGACCCAGTACTTC. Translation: CASSPLGLAGKTQYF.

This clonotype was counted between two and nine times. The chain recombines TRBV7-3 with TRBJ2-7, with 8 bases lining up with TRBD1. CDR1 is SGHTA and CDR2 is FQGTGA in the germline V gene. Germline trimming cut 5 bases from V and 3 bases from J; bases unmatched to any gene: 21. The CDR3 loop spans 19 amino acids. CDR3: CASSATGTGGSRRGYEQYF. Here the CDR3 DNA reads TGTGCCAGCAGCGCCACCGGGACAGGCGGATCCAGGAGAGGCTACGAGCAGTACTTC.

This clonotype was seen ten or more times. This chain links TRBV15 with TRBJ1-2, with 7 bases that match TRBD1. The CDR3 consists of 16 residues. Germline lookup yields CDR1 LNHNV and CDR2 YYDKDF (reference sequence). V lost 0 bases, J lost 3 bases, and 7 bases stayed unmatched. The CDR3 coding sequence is TGTGCCACCAGCAGAGACCTGACAGGGAGTCACTATGGCTACACCTTC. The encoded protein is CATSRDLTGSHYGYTF.

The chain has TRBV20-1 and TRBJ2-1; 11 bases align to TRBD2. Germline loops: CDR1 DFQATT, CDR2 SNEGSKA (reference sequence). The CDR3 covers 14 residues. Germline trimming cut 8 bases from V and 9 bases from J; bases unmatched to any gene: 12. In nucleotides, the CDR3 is TGCAGTCCCCTAGGGACTAGCGGATGGAGTGAGCAGTTCTTC. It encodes CSPLGTSGWSEQFF.

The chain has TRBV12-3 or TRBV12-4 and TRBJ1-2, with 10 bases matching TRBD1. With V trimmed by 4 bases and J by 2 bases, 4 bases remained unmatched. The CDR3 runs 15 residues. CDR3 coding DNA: TGTGCCAGCAGTTCACCGGGACAGGGGAACTATGGCTACACCTTC. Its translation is CASSSPGQGNYGYTF.

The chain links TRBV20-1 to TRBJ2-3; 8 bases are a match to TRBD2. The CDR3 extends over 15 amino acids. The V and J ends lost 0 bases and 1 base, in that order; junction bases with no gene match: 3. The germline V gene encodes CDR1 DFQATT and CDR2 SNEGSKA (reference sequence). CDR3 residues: CSARDPAGGTDTQYF. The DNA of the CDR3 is TGCAGTGCTAGAGATCCAGCGGGGGGCACAGATACGCAGTATTTT.

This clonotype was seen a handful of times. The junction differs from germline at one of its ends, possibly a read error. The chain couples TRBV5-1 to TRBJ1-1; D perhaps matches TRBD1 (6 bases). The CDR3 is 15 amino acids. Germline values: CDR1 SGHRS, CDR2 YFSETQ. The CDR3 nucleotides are TGTGCCAGCAGCTTAGTAGGGGGGCTGAACACTGAAGCTTTCTTT. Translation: CASSLVGGLNTEAFF.

CDR3 sequence: CASSLEQRDARAFF. In nucleotides, the CDR3 is TGTGCCAGCAGCTTGGAGCAGCGGGATGCTCGAGCTTTCTTT. The chain joins TRBV5-6 to TRBJ1-1; D is unresolved. The CDR3 runs to 14 residues. Germline CDR1 is SGHDT and CDR2 is YYEEEE. Trimming shortened V by 0 bases and J by 10 bases, and 16 bases separated the two germline ends.

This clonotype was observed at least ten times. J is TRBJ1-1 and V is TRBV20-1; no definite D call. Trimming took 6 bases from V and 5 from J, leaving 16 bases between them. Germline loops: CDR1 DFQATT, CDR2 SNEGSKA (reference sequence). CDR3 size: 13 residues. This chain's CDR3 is CSAGAGRGTEAFF. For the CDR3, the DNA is TGCAGTGCCGGAGCCGGACGGGGTACTGAAGCTTTCTTT.

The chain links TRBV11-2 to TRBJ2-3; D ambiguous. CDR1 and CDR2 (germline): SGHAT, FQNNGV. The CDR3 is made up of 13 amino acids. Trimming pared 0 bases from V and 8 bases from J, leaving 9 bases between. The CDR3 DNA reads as TGTGCCAGCAGCTTAGAAGTTGGAGCTACGCAGTATTTT. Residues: CASSLEVGATQYF.

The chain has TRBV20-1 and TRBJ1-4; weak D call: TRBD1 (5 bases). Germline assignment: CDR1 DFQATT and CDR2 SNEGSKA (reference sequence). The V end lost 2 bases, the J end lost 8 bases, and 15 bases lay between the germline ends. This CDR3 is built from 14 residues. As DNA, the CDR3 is TGCAGTGCTAGAAGGCTCGGGGCGGAGGAAAAACTGTTTTTT. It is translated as CSARRLGAEEKLFF.

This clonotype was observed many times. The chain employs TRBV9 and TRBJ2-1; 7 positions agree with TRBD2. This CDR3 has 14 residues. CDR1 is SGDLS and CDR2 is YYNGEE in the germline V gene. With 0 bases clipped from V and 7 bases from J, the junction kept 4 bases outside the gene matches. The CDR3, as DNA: TGTGCCAGCAGCGTAGATCGCGGGAGAAATGAGCAGTTCTTC. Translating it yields CASSVDRGRNEQFF.

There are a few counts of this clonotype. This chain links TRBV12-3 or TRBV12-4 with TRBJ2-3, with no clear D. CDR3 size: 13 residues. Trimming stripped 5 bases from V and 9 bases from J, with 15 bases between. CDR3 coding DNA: TGTGCCAGCAGTAATCCCTGGCTCGAGACGCAGTATTTT. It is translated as CASSNPWLETQYF.

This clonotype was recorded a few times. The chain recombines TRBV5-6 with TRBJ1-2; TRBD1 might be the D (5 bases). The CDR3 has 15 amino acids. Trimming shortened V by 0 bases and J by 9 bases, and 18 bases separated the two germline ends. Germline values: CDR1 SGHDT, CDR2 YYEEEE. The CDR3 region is CASSLGRGPAPSYTF. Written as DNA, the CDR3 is TGTGCCAGCAGCTTGGGGAGGGGCCCGGCCCCCAGCTACACCTTC.

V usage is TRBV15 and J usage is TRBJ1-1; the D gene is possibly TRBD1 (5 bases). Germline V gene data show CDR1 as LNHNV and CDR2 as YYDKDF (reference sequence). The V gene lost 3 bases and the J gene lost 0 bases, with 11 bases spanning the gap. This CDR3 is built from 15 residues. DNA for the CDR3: TGTGCCACCAGCAGGCCTCAGGGAGTGAACACTGAAGCTTTCTTT. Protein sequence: CATSRPQGVNTEAFF.

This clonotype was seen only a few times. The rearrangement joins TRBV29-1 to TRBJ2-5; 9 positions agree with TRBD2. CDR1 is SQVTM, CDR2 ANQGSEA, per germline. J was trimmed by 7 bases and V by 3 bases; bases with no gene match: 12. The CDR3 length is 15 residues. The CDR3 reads CSVDPLAGGPGTQYF. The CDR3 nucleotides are TGCAGCGTTGATCCTCTCGCGGGGGGGCCCGGGACCCAGTACTTC.

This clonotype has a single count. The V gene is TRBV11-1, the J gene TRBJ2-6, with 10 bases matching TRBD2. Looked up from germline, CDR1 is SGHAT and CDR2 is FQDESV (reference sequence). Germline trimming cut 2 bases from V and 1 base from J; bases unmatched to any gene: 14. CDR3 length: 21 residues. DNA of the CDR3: TGTGCCAGCAGCTTAATTGTCTTGGCTAGCGGGAGCGTATCTGGGGCCAACGTCCTGACTTTC. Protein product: CASSLIVLASGSVSGANVLTF.